The sequence of this T cell receptor (beta chain) was determined in a study of cytomegalovirus exposure and HLA in healthy donors. Study-level findings and limits: Being productive about 87% or about 30% of the time was typical of most TCR beta V segments in an earlier analysis.

Vbeta (60) and Jbeta (13) primers were used in the PCR. Produced via immunoSEQ multiplex PCR; TCRdb's table is partial and in-frame only. The sample carries around 170,000 clones, roughly 87% recorded once. Trimming pared 0 bases from V and 7 bases from J, leaving 7 bases between. The germline CDR1 and CDR2 sequences are SGHVS and FNYEAQ. The CDR3 runs to 14 residues. A word on this clone: Its cognate antigen is unknown.

The rearrangement joins TRBV7-6 to TRBJ1-6; D remains ambiguous. This TCR was sampled from a woman aged 50 to 60 in good health and CMV-seronegative. What was sequenced was PBMCs. CDR3 DNA sequence: TGTGCCAGCAGCTTAGCGGGCCAAAATTCACCCCTCCACTTT. Its protein is CASSLAGQNSPLHF. Together with reference TRBV7-6 and TRBJ1-6, the CDR3 gives the full variable domain: GAGVSQSPRYKVTKRGQDVALRCDPISGHVSLYWYRQALGQGPEFLTYFNYEAQQDKSGLPNDRFSAERPEGSISTLTIQRTEQRDSAMYRCASSLAGQNSPLHFGNGTRLTVT.